One TCR beta chain is described in this entry. The entry originates in a study of blood T cell repertoires in COVID-19. Whole-study context: The cDNA or gDNA used as material had been derived from T cells, B-cell-depleted T cells, or PBMCs.

Clones were read by immunoSEQ multiplex PCR, and TCRdb kept only the in-frame ones, dropping some. This sample carries about 280,000 clones, 88% of them seen once, and the ten largest clones take more than 7.5%. The TCR originated in a man between 18 and 35 years old with active or convalescent COVID-19. Sequenced input: peripheral blood.

This CDR3 reads CASSLGGLAGKETQYF. The CDR3 DNA is TGTGCCAGCAGCTTAGGCGGACTAGCGGGGAAAGAGACCCAGTACTTC. The rearrangement joins TRBV13 to TRBJ2-5; 12 positions agree with TRBD2. Germline V gene data show CDR1 as PRHDT and CDR2 as FYEKMQ (reference sequence). Trimming removed 0 bases from V and 3 bases from J; junction bases left unmatched: 2. CDR3 length: 16 amino acids.